Listed below are T cell receptor beta chains from one sample, sequenced in a study of blood T cells in healthy people across ages. One entry per CDR3 protein, called by TCRdb with MiXCR from the 5' RACE reads. The sample includes almost 550,000 distinct CDR3 sequences, around 24% of them seen just once. The data also belong to a second study, concerning T cells of mothers and their children.

Sequenced material: blood. Every receptor here comes from a boy between 5 and 17 years old in good health. Each CDR3 is given with its conserved first and last residue. The D gene is left open where the match is weak. Rows may omit the clone size; those that give it use once, few, many or a size class.

d_call	clone_size	v_call	j_call	cdr3_aa	cdr3_nt
-	few	TRBV7-8	TRBJ1-1	CASSQGGIMNTEAFF	TGTGCCAGCAGCCAGGGTGGCATAATGAACACTGAAGCTTTCTTT
TRBD1	-	TRBV6-5	TRBJ2-3	CASSPSTGGTDTQYF	TGTGCCAGCAGTCCGTCGACAGGGGGCACAGATACGCAGTATTTT
-	few	TRBV20-1	TRBJ2-7	CSAWGLGVYEQYF	TGCAGTGCTTGGGGCCTGGGGGTCTACGAGCAGTACTTC
-	few	TRBV7-9	TRBJ2-5	CASSLEEDGLQYF	TGTGCCAGCAGCTTAGAAGAAGACGGCCTGCAGTACTTC
-	few	TRBV20-1	TRBJ2-5	CSAILDRWEETQYF	TGCAGTGCTATTTTAGACAGGTGGGAGGAGACCCAGTACTTC
TRBD2	few	TRBV20-1	TRBJ2-1	CSAFLAGGRNEQFF	TGCAGTGCTTTCCTAGCGGGAGGGCGAAATGAGCAGTTCTTC
TRBD2	once	TRBV7-2	TRBJ2-1	CASSTATSGGSDEQFF	TGTGCCAGCAGCACAGCAACTAGCGGGGGTAGCGATGAGCAGTTCTTC
TRBD1	many	TRBV27	TRBJ2-7	CASSLKGQGAYEQYF	TGTGCCAGCAGTTTAAAGGGACAGGGGGCCTACGAGCAGTACTTC
TRBD1	many	TRBV9	TRBJ2-1	CASSADRVGEQFF	TGTGCCAGCAGCGCAGACAGGGTCGGTGAGCAGTTCTTC
TRBD2	few	TRBV20-1	TRBJ2-4	CSARGTSGRAGENIQYF	TGCAGTGCTAGAGGGACTAGCGGGAGGGCCGGGGAAAACATTCAGTACTTC
TRBD1	-	TRBV27	TRBJ2-7	CASSRSGTGGYEQYF	TGTGCCAGCAGTCGTTCCGGGACAGGGGGCTACGAGCAGTACTTC